Below are 21 T cell receptor beta chains sequenced from a single sample in a study of blood T cell repertoires in COVID-19. Produced via immunoSEQ multiplex PCR; TCRdb's table is partial and in-frame only. The data hold about 130,000 clones, with around 83% observed a single time. Sequenced input: peripheral blood. The receptors come from a human donor in a cohort sampled during active COVID-19.

The V gene is TRBV6-6, the J gene TRBJ1-2; possible D gene TRBD1, 6 bases. V was clipped by 7 bases and J by 2 bases, with 14 bases between them. The CDR3 length is 14 residues. CDR1 is MNHNY, CDR2 SVGAGI, per germline (reference sequence). The CDR3, as DNA: TGTGCCAGCAATCCTACAGGGAGAAACTATGGCTACACCTTC. Amino acid sequence: CASNPTGRNYGYTF.

This sequence joins TRBV7-3 and TRBJ2-3; 7 nucleotides agree with TRBD2. Germline CDR1 SGHTA, CDR2 FQGTGA. J gave up 5 bases and V 5 bases, and 4 bases lay outside the gene matches. This CDR3 contains 13 residues. The CDR3 is CASSRTRLDTQYF. In nucleotides, the CDR3 is TGTGCCAGCAGCAGGACTAGATTAGATACGCAGTATTTT.

This clone has only a few counts. J is TRBJ1-2 and V is TRBV7-2; 10 nucleotides agree with TRBD1. The CDR3 covers 16 residues. The germline gives CDR1 SGHTA, CDR2 FQGNSA. Trimming cost V 6 bases and J 4 bases; bases outside gene matches: 11. The CDR3 DNA is TGTGCCAGCAGATACAATCCGGGACAGGGGACCTATGGCTACACCTTC. It is translated as CASRYNPGQGTYGYTF.

The genes are TRBV7-9 and TRBJ2-5, with D possibly matching TRBD2 (5 bases). Germline V CDR1 and CDR2: SEHNR, FQNEAQ (reference sequence). The V gene lost 5 bases and the J gene lost 4 bases, with 11 bases spanning the gap. The CDR3 is made up of 13 amino acids. CDR3 sequence: CASSRREGETQYF. CDR3 coding DNA: TGTGCCAGCAGCCGGAGAGAGGGAGAGACCCAGTACTTC.

This chain uses TRBV5-1 with TRBJ2-1; D uncertain. Germline V gives CDR1 SGHRS, CDR2 YFSETQ. The CDR3 is 16 residues long. Trimming took 0 bases from V and 0 from J, leaving 10 bases between them. CDR3 amino acids: CASSLELRSSYNEQFF. In DNA, the CDR3 is TGCGCCAGCAGCTTGGAGCTTCGGAGCTCCTACAATGAGCAGTTCTTC. Using reference TRBV5-1 and TRBJ2-1 for the parts outside the CDR3, the full variable domain is KAGVTQTPRYLIKTRGQQVTLSCSPISGHRSVSWYQQTPGQGLQFLFEYFSETQRNKGNFPGRFSGRQFSNSRSEMNVSTLELGDSALYLCASSLELRSSYNEQFFGPGTRLTVL.

The chain recombines TRBV7-9 with TRBJ1-1; D is uncertain. The CDR3 is 14 residues long. Trimming removed 4 bases from V and 2 bases from J, with 11 bases in between. Germline CDR1 SEHNR, CDR2 FQNEAQ (reference sequence). CDR3: CASSWRTGNTEAFF. DNA for the CDR3: TGTGCCAGCAGCTGGAGGACGGGAAACACTGAAGCTTTCTTT.

This chain joins TRBV5-1 and TRBJ2-1; TRBD1 matches 10 bases. Germline V gene lookup returns CDR1 SGHRS and CDR2 YFSETQ. After removal of 4 bases from V and 3 bases from J, the junction contained 7 bases not matched to a gene. The CDR3 has 16 residues. Written as DNA, the CDR3 is TGCGCCAGCAGCGTTTCGACAGGGGGCCTCTACAATGAGCAGTTCTTC. The encoded protein is CASSVSTGGLYNEQFF.

The count of this clone is one. V usage is TRBV2 and J usage is TRBJ1-1; possibly TRBD1 for D (5 bases). CDR1 and CDR2 (germline): SNHLY, FYNNEI. V lost 8 bases to trimming and J lost 1 base, with 26 bases between them. The CDR3 has 18 amino acids. Here the CDR3 reads CASGTSRTPNTRNTEAFF. In nucleotides, the CDR3 is TGTGCCAGCGGGACTTCCCGGACACCAAATACCCGGAACACTGAAGCTTTCTTT.

This chain links TRBV4-3 with TRBJ1-1; maybe TRBD1 (5 bases). Germline-derived CDR1 and CDR2 are LGHNA and YSLEER. Trimming took 4 bases from V and 6 from J, leaving 18 bases between them. There are 15 residues in the CDR3. The CDR3 is CASSLGRARSAEAFF. CDR3 nucleotide sequence: TGCGCCAGCAGCCTGGGCAGGGCGAGGAGCGCTGAAGCTTTCTTT.

This clone was counted once. V gene TRBV19 combines with J gene TRBJ1-5; 7 positions match TRBD1. Trimming cost V 3 bases and J 0 bases; bases outside gene matches: 5. The CDR3 totals 16 residues. In germline, CDR1 is LNHDA, CDR2 SQIVND (reference sequence). The CDR3 sequence: CASSIETGNSNQPQHF. The DNA of the CDR3 is TGTGCCAGTAGTATTGAGACAGGGAATAGCAATCAGCCCCAGCATTTT.

This rearrangement joins TRBV7-2 to TRBJ2-1; 12 positions agree with TRBD1. Looked up from germline, CDR1 is SGHTA and CDR2 is FQGNSA. V was pared by 6 bases and J by 6 bases, with 6 bases of the junction left unmatched. The CDR3 length is 15 residues. In DNA, the CDR3 is TGTGCCAGCAGTCGGGACAGGGGGCTGTTCAATGAGCAGTTCTTC. Translation: CASSRDRGLFNEQFF.

The rearrangement links TRBV11-2 to TRBJ2-1; weak D call: TRBD2 (5 bases). The CDR3 totals 15 residues. The germline V gene has CDR1 SGHAT and CDR2 FQNNGV. V lost 5 bases and J lost 4, with 15 bases in between. CDR3 sequence: CASSPEGSIYNEQFF. CDR3 nucleotide sequence: TGTGCCAGCAGCCCCGAGGGTTCTATTTACAATGAGCAGTTCTTC.

This clone was recorded once. V is TRBV30 and J is TRBJ1-2; D is ambiguous. Germline lookup yields CDR1 GTSNPN and CDR2 SVGIG (reference sequence). The CDR3 runs 16 residues. V gave up 2 bases and J gave up 2 bases, with 18 bases separating them. The CDR3 spells CAWSTQTVTENYGYTF. The DNA of the CDR3 is TGTGCCTGGAGTACCCAAACCGTAACCGAGAACTATGGCTACACCTTC. Full variable domain (missing parts from reference TRBV30 and TRBJ1-2): SQTIHQWPATLVQPVGSPLSLECTVEGTSNPNLYWYRQAAGRGLQLLFYSVGIGQISSEVPQNLSASRPQDRQFILSSKKLLLSDSGFYLCAWSTQTVTENYGYTFGSGTRLTVV.

This clone was seen just once. The CDR3 loop reads CASSPGQMNTEAFF. In DNA, the CDR3 is TGTGCCAGCTCACCGGGACAGATGAACACTGAAGCTTTCTTT. The chain recombines TRBV18 with TRBJ1-1, with 7 bases matching TRBD1. CDR1 is KGHSH and CDR2 is LQKENI in the germline V gene. The CDR3 runs 14 residues. Unmatched junction bases numbered 1, after V lost 3 bases and J lost 0 bases.

The genes are TRBV6-2 or TRBV6-3 and TRBJ1-2; 7 nucleotides align to TRBD1. This CDR3 contains 12 residues. Germline-derived CDR1 and CDR2 are MNHEY and SVGEGT. J lost 6 bases, V lost 2 bases, and 0 bases had no gene match. CDR3 amino acids: CASSYQGDGYTF. The CDR3 DNA reads TGTGCCAGCAGTTACCAGGGGGATGGCTACACCTTC.

The V call is TRBV30, the J call TRBJ1-1, with TRBD1 matching over 7 bases. This CDR3 region has 13 residues. With 0 bases clipped from V and 4 bases from J, the junction kept 2 bases outside the gene matches. Germline V lookup: CDR1 GTSNPN, CDR2 SVGIG (reference sequence). CDR3 nucleotides: TGTGCCTGGAGTGTGGCAGGGGGCACTGAAGCTTTCTTT. This encodes CAWSVAGGTEAFF.

The chain is built from TRBV12-5 and TRBJ2-3, with D possibly matching TRBD2 (6 bases). The CDR3 totals 13 residues. Germline loops: CDR1 LGHNT, CDR2 FRNRAP. The CDR3 DNA sequence: TGTGCCTCGGGGGATTCTAGCACAGATACGCAGTATTTT. This translates into CASGDSSTDTQYF.

CDR3: CASSFGDRGLNEQFF. The DNA for the CDR3 is TGCGCCAGCAGCTTCGGGGACAGGGGGCTAAATGAGCAGTTCTTC. The V call is TRBV5-1, the J call TRBJ2-1; 12 bases align to TRBD1. CDR3 size: 15 residues. The V gene's germline CDR1 is SGHRS and CDR2 YFSETQ. Trimming at V came to 2 bases and at J to 7 bases, leaving 4 bases not matched to a gene. Filled out from reference TRBV5-1 and TRBJ2-1, the complete variable domain reads KAGVTQTPRYLIKTRGQQVTLSCSPISGHRSVSWYQQTPGQGLQFLFEYFSETQRNKGNFPGRFSGRQFSNSRSEMNVSTLELGDSALYLCASSFGDRGLNEQFFGPGTRLTVL.

This chain joins TRBV5-1 and TRBJ2-5; a possible D gene is TRBD2 (5 bases). Trimming took 1 base from V and 2 from J, leaving 12 bases between them. Germline CDR1 reads SGHRS; CDR2 reads YFSETQ. The CDR3 runs 15 residues. In DNA, the CDR3 is TGCGCCAGCAGCTTGTTAGGTGACTATCAAGAGACCCAGTACTTC. This translates into CASSLLGDYQETQYF.

This clone appeared a few times. The rearrangement links TRBV6-5 to TRBJ2-3; D may be TRBD2 (5 bases). Germline V gene lookup returns CDR1 MNHEY and CDR2 SVGAGI. Trimming stripped 4 bases from V and 4 bases from J, with 9 bases between. The CDR3 consists of 13 residues. Here the CDR3 DNA reads TGTGCCAGCAGTTCGCTAGCCGCAGATACGCAGTATTTT. It is translated as CASSSLAADTQYF.

The V call is TRBV27, the J call TRBJ1-2, with 7 bases that match TRBD1. The V gene's germline CDR1 is MNHEY and CDR2 SMNVEV (reference sequence). CDR3 length: 16 residues. The trim removed 4 bases at V and 0 bases at J, leaving 8 bases unmatched. CDR3 protein: CASSSDRASANYGYTF. In DNA form, the CDR3 reads TGTGCCAGCAGTTCCGACAGGGCTTCAGCTAACTATGGCTACACCTTC.